These 17 T cell receptor beta chains were all obtained from the same sample, sequenced in a study of blood T cell repertoires in COVID-19. Measured with immunoSEQ multiplex PCR; TCRdb has only the in-frame clones, and not every one. The table shows roughly 83,000 clones, with approximately 85% occurring only once. The sequenced sample consisted of peripheral blood. The receptor set was obtained from a man aged 50-59 years with active COVID-19.

The rearrangement links TRBV2 to TRBJ2-7, with 7 bases identical to TRBD1. The CDR3 sequence is 13 residues long. V shed 3 bases and J 2 bases; nucleotides not matched to a gene: 1. Germline loops: CDR1 SNHLY, CDR2 FYNNEI. CDR3 nucleotides: TGTGCCAGCAGTGAGGGACAGACCTACGAGCAGTACTTC. This translates into CASSEGQTYEQYF.

V usage is TRBV6-5 and J usage is TRBJ1-1; 7 nucleotides line up with TRBD1. Germline V lookup: CDR1 MNHEY, CDR2 SVGAGI. This CDR3 comprises 13 residues. V shed 5 bases and J 1 base; nucleotides not matched to a gene: 1. The CDR3 nucleotides read TGTGCCAGCAGTCGGACAGGGAACACTGAAGCTTTCTTT. Its protein is CASSRTGNTEAFF.

This chain uses TRBV4-3 with TRBJ1-2; D unclear. V was pared by 0 bases and J by 5 bases, with 16 bases between. The CDR3 consists of 16 residues. Germline V gene sequence: CDR1 LGHNA, CDR2 YSLEER. CDR3 protein: CASSQDQAPTAYGYTF. The CDR3 nucleotides read TGCGCCAGCAGCCAAGATCAGGCGCCGACGGCGTATGGCTACACCTTC.

The chain uses TRBV28 and TRBJ2-7; tentatively, D is TRBD2 (7 bases). CDR1 is MDHEN and CDR2 is SYDVKM in the germline V gene. There are 17 residues in the CDR3. V gave up 6 bases and J gave up 2 bases, with 23 bases separating them. The CDR3 here is CASRRGPTGPNPYEQYF. The CDR3 DNA sequence: TGTGCCAGCAGGCGGGGGCCGACAGGCCCTAACCCCTACGAGCAGTACTTC.

This clone was recorded once. The chain employs TRBV27 and TRBJ2-1; 9 nucleotides align to TRBD2. V lost 5 bases and J lost 0; bases outside the gene matches: 5. The CDR3 has 16 residues. Germline loops: CDR1 MNHEY, CDR2 SMNVEV (reference sequence). The CDR3 DNA is TGTGCCAGCAGTGGGCTAGCGGGAAGCTCCTACAATGAGCAGTTCTTC. Encoded protein: CASSGLAGSSYNEQFF.

The CDR3 is CASSLQAAGSNTEAFF. The CDR3 DNA reads as TGTGCCAGCAGCTTACAGGCTGCGGGATCCAACACTGAAGCTTTCTTT. The chain combines TRBV7-3 with TRBJ1-1; no clear D. Trimming left V 2 bases short and J 2 bases short, with 15 bases between. The length of the CDR3 is 16 residues. Germline V CDR1 and CDR2: SGHTA, FQGTGA. The full variable domain, with the rest looked up from reference TRBV7-3 and TRBJ1-1, is GAGVSQTPSNKVTEKGKYVELRCDPISGHTALYWYRQSLGQGPEFLIYFQGTGAADDSGLPNDRFFAVRPEGSVSTLKIQRTERGDSAVYLCASSLQAAGSNTEAFFGQGTRLTVV.

V gene TRBV15 combines with J gene TRBJ2-7; D not certain. The V end was cut by 2 bases, the J end by 2 bases, with 7 bases between. The CDR3 runs 13 residues. Germline V gene lookup returns CDR1 LNHNV and CDR2 YYDKDF (reference sequence). The CDR3 nucleotides read TGTGCCACCAGCAGACAGGTGACCTACGAGCAGTACTTC. This encodes CATSRQVTYEQYF.

V and J are TRBV2 and TRBJ2-2, with D perhaps TRBD1 (6 bases). This CDR3 has 17 residues. V lost 1 base, J lost 5 bases, and 17 bases lay in between. Germline values: CDR1 SNHLY, CDR2 FYNNEI. Written as DNA, the CDR3 is TGTGCCAGCAGTGAAGGAAAACAGGGAAGAGGAACCGGGGAGCTGTTTTTT. It encodes CASSEGKQGRGTGELFF. The full variable domain, in which reference TRBV2 and TRBJ2-2 provide the parts outside the CDR3, is EPEVTQTPSHQVTQMGQEVILRCVPISNHLYFYWYRQILGQKVEFLVSFYNNEISEKSEIFDDQFSVERPDGSNFTLKIRSTKLEDSAMYFCASSEGKQGRGTGELFFGEGSRLTVL.

The chain has TRBV5-6 and TRBJ1-1; D is undetermined. CDR1 is SGHDT, CDR2 YYEEEE, per germline. V gave up 0 bases and J gave up 3 bases, with 9 bases separating them. The CDR3 runs to 14 residues. The CDR3, as DNA: TGTGCCAGCAGCTTGGGGCAGGCTCACACTGAAGCTTTCTTT. Residues: CASSLGQAHTEAFF.

The chain is built from TRBV9 and TRBJ2-6; D is unresolved. The CDR3 extends over 15 amino acids. Germline CDR1 reads SGDLS; CDR2 reads YYNGEE. The V end was cut by 4 bases, the J end by 3 bases, with 11 bases between. CDR3 sequence reads: CASSTDLVGANVLTF. The CDR3, as DNA: TGTGCCAGCAGCACAGATTTGGTTGGGGCCAACGTCCTGACTTTC.

This clone was counted a few times. The chain combines TRBV27 with TRBJ1-1, with D possibly TRBD1 on 6 matching bases. The V and J ends lost 6 bases and 0 bases respectively, with 17 bases between them. Germline V gene sequence: CDR1 MNHEY, CDR2 SMNVEV (reference sequence). The CDR3 covers 16 residues. The CDR3 region has the DNA TGTGCCAGCAGCTTGGACAGTATTTCGATGAACACTGAAGCTTTCTTT. Translation gives CASSLDSISMNTEAFF.

This chain uses TRBV5-1 with TRBJ2-7, with TRBD1 matching 8 bases. Germline V gene sequence: CDR1 SGHRS, CDR2 YFSETQ. The V segment lost 0 bases and the J segment 0 bases; nucleotides outside the gene matches: 8. This CDR3 has 17 residues. CDR3 sequence: CASSLAIQGASSYEQYF. The CDR3 nucleotides read TGCGCCAGCAGCTTGGCCATTCAGGGGGCGAGCTCCTACGAGCAGTACTTC.

V usage is TRBV11-2 and J usage is TRBJ2-5, with D perhaps TRBD2 (6 bases). The CDR3 spans 13 residues. The germline CDR1 and CDR2 sequences are SGHAT and FQNNGV. With 5 bases removed from V and 7 bases from J, the gap between germline ends came to 14 bases. The CDR3, as DNA: TGTGCCAGCAGCCTCGGACCGGAGGGGACCCAGTACTTC. This translates into CASSLGPEGTQYF.

The chain links TRBV10-2 to TRBJ1-1; D may be TRBD1 (6 bases). The V end was cut by 5 bases, the J end by 4 bases, with 11 bases between. The germline CDR1 and CDR2 sequences are WSHSY and SAAADI. The CDR3 has 13 amino acids. The CDR3 bases are TGCGCCAGCAGTTCTACAGGGATCACTGAAGCTTTCTTT. Encoded protein: CASSSTGITEAFF.

The DNA of the CDR3 is TGTGCCTGGAGTAAAGGTATACTAGCGGGAGTAAATACGCAGTATTTT. This gives the protein CAWSKGILAGVNTQYF. The chain carries TRBV30 and TRBJ2-3; TRBD2 matches at 11 bases. The germline CDR1 and CDR2 sequences are GTSNPN and SVGIG (reference sequence). J was trimmed by 7 bases and V by 2 bases; bases with no gene match: 11. The CDR3 has 16 residues.

V gene TRBV15 combines with J gene TRBJ2-3; the match to TRBD2 covers 8 bases. V shed 0 bases and J 0 bases; nucleotides not matched to a gene: 8. Germline values: CDR1 LNHNV, CDR2 YYDKDF (reference sequence). The CDR3 is 18 residues long. The CDR3 coding sequence is TGTGCCACCAGCAGAGACGACCCCTCTAGCGGGAGCACAGATACGCAGTATTTT. Protein: CATSRDDPSSGSTDTQYF.

There are a few counts of this clone. This sequence joins TRBV28 and TRBJ1-4; no reliable D call. The V end was cut by 3 bases, the J end by 7 bases, with 12 bases between. This CDR3 is 14 amino acids long. Germline loops: CDR1 MDHEN, CDR2 SYDVKM. The CDR3: CASSFEAAVEKLFF. CDR3 DNA sequence: TGTGCCAGCAGTTTTGAGGCAGCAGTTGAAAAACTGTTTTTT.